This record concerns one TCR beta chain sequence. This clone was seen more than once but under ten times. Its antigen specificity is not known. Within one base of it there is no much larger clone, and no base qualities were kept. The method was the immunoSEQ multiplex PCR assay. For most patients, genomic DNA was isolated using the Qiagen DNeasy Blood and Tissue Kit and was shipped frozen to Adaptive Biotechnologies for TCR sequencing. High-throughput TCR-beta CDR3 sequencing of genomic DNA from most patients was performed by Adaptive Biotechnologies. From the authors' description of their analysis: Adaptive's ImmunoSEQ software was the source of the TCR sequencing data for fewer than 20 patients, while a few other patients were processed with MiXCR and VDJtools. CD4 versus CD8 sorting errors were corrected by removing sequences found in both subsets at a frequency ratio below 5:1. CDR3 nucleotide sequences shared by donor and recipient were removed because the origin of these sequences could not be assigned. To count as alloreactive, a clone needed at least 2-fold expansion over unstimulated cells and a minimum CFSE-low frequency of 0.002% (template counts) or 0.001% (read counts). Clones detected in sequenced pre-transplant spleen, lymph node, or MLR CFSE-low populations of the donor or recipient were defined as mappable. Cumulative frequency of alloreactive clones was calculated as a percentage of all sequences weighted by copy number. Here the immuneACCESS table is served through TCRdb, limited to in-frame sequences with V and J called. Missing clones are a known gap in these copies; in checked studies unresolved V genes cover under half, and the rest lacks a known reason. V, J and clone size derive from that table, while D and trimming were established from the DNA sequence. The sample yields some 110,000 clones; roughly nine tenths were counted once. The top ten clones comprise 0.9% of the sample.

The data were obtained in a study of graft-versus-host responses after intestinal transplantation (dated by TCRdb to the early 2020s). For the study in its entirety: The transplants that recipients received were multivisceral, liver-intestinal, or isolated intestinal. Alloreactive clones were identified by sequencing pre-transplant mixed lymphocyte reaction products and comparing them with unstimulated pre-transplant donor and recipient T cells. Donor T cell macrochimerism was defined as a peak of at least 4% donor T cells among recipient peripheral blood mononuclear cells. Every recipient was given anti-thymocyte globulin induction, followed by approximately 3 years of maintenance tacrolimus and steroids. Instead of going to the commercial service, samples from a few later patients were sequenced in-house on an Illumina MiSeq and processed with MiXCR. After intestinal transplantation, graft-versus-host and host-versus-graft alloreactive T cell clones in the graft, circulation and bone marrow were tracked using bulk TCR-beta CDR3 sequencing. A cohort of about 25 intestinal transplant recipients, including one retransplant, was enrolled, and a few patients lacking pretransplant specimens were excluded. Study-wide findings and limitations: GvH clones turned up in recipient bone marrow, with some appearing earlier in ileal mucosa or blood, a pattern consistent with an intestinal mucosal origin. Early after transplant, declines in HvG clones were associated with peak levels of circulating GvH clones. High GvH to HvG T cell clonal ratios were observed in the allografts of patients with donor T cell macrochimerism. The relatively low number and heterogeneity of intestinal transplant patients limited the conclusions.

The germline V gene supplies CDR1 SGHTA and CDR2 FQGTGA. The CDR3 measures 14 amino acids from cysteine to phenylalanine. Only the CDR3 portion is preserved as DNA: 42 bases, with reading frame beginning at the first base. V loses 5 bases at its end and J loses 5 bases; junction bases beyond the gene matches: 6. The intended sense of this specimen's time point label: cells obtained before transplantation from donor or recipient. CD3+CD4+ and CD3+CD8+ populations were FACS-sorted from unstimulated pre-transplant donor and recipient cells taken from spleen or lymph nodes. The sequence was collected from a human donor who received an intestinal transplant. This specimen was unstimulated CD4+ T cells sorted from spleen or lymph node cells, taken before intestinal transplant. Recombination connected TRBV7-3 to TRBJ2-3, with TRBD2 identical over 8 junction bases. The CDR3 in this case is CASSAGGWGDTQYF. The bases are TGTGCCAGCAGCGCGGGGGGCTGGGGAGATACGCAGTATTTT. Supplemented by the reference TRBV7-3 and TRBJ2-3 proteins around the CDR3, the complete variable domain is GAGVSQTPSNKVTEKGKYVELRCDPISGHTALYWYRQSLGQGPEFLIYFQGTGAADDSGLPNDRFFAVRPEGSVSTLKIQRTERGDSAVYLCASSAGGWGDTQYFGPGTRLTVL.